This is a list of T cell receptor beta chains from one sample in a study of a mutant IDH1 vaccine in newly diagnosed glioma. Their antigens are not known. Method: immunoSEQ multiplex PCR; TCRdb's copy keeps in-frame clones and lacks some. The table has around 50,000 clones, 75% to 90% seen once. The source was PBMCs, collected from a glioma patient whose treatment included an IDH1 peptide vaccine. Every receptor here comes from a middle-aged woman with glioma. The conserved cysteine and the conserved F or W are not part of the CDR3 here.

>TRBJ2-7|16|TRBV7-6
ASSSSHLDAGRRGEQY
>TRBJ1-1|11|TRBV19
ASSMQRNTEAF
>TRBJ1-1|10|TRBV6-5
ASSSVGSEAF
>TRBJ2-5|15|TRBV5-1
ASSLPWTGDSQETQY
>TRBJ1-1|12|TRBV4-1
ASSQDEQDTEAF
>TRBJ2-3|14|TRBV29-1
SVEPYLDLNTDTQY
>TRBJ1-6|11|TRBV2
ASSGAVSSPLH
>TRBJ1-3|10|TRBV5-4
ASSLSGNTIY
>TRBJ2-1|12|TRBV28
ASSGTSGSNEQF
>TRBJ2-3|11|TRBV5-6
ASSLEGVGTQY
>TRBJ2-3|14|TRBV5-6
ASSLFGGRSTDTQY
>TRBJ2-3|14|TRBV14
ASSQGASRVGDTQY
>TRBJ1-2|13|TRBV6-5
ASSYRSLSGDGYT
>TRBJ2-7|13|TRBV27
ASRGPGQGRYEQY
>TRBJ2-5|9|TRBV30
AWSVGEAQY